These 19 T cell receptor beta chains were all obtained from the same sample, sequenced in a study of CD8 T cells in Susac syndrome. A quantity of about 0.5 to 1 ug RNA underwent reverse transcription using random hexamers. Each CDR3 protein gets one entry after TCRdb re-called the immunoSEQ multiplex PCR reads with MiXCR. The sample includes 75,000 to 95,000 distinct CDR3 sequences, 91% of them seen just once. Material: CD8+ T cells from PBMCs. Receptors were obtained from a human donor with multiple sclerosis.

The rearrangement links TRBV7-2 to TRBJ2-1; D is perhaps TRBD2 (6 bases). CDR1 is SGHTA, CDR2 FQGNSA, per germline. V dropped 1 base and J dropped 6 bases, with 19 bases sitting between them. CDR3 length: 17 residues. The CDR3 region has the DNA TGTGCCAGCAGCTTAGTCGGGTTCACTAGCTTGGGCAATGAGCAGTTCTTC. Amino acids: CASSLVGFTSLGNEQFF. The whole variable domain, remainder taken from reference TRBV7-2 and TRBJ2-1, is GAGVSQSPSNKVTEKGKDVELRCDPISGHTALYWYRQSLGQGLEFLIYFQGNSAPDKSGLPSDRFSAERTGGSVSTLTIQRTQQEDSAVYLCASSLVGFTSLGNEQFFGPGTRLTVL.

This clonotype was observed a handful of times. The CDR3: CASSISSGANVLTF. The CDR3 DNA is TGTGCCAGTAGTATTAGCTCTGGGGCCAACGTCCTGACTTTC. V usage is TRBV19 and J usage is TRBJ2-6; no definite D call. Germline lookup yields CDR1 LNHDA and CDR2 SQIVND (reference sequence). V was trimmed by 3 bases and J by 0 bases, leaving 3 bases between them. The CDR3 runs 14 residues.

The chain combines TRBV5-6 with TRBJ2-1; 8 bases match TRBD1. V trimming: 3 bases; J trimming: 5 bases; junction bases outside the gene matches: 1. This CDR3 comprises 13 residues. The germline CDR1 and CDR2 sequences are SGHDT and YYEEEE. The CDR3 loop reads CASSSGQDNEQFF. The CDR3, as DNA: TGTGCCAGCAGCTCGGGACAGGACAATGAGCAGTTCTTC.

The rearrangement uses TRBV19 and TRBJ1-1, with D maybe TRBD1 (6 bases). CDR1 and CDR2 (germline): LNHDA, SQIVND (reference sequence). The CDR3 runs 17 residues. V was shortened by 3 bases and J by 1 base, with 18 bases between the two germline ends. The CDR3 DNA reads TGTGCCAGTAGTATTCTAGGACAGCCCGTATCGAACACTGAAGCTTTCTTT. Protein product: CASSILGQPVSNTEAFF.

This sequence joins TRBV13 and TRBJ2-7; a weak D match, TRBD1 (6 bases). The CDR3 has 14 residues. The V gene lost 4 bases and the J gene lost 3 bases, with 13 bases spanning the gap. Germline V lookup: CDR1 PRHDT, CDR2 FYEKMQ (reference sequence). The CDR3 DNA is TGTGCCAGCAGCTCTAGACAGGACAACTACGAGCAGTACTTC. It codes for CASSSRQDNYEQYF. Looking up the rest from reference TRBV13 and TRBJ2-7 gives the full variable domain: AAGVIQSPRHLIKEKRETATLKCYPIPRHDTVYWYQQGPGQDPQFLISFYEKMQSDKGSIPDRFSAQQFSDYHSELNMSSLELGDSALYFCASSSRQDNYEQYFGPGTRLTVT.

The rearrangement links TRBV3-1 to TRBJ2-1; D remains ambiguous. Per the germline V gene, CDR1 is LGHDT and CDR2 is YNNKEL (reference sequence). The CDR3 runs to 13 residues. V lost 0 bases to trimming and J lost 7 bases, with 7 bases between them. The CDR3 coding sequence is TGTGCCAGCAGCCAAGAGGAAGGTAATGAGCAGTTCTTC. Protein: CASSQEEGNEQFF.

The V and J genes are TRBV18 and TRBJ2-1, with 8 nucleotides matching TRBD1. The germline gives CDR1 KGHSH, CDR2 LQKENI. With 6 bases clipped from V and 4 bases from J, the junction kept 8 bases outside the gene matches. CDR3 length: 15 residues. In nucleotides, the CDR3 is TGTGCCAGCTCCCCTAGTCAGGGGGCGTACAATGAGCAGTTCTTC. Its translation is CASSPSQGAYNEQFF.

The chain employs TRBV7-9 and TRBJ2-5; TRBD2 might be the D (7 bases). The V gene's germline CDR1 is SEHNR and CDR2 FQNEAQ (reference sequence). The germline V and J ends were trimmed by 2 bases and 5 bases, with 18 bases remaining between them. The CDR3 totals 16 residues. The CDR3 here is CASSLWLGGGDETQYF. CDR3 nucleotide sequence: TGTGCCAGCAGCTTATGGTTGGGGGGGGGCGACGAGACCCAGTACTTC.

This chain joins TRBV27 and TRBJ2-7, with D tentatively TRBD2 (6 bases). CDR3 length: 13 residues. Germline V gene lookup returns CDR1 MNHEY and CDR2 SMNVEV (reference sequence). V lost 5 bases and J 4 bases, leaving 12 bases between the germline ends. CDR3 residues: CASSPRDLYEQYF. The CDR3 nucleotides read TGTGCCAGCAGTCCCCGGGACTTATACGAGCAGTACTTC.

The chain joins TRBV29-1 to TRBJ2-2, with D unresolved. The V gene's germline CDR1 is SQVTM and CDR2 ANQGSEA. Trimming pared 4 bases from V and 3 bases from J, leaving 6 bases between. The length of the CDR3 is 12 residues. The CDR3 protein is CSVVRDTGELFF. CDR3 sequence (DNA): TGCAGCGTTGTAAGAGACACCGGGGAGCTGTTTTTT.

The CDR3 reads CASSLVRGPNTGELFF. In nucleotides, the CDR3 is TGTGCCAGCAGCTTGGTCAGGGGTCCGAACACCGGGGAGCTGTTTTTT. This chain joins TRBV5-6 and TRBJ2-2, with TRBD1 as a possible D gene (6 bases). From germline, CDR1 is SGHDT and CDR2 YYEEEE. The V and J ends lost 0 bases and 0 bases respectively, with 9 bases between them. This CDR3 has 16 amino acids.

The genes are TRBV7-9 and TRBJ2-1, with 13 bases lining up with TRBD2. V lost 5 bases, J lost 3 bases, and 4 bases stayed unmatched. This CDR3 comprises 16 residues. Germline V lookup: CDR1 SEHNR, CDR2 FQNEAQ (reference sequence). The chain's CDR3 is CASSALAGGLYNEQFF. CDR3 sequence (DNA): TGTGCCAGCAGCGCACTAGCGGGGGGGCTCTACAATGAGCAGTTCTTC.

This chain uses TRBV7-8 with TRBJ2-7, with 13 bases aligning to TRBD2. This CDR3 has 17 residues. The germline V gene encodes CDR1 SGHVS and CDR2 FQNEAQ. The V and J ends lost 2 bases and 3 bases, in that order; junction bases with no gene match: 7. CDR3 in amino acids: CASSLPRGLAGNYEQYF. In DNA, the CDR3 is TGTGCCAGCAGCTTACCTAGGGGACTAGCGGGGAACTACGAGCAGTACTTC.

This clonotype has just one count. CDR3 loop: CASSLLGLAGEAYEQYF. DNA of the CDR3: TGTGCCAGCAGCTTACTGGGACTAGCGGGGGAGGCCTACGAGCAGTACTTC. The chain links TRBV13 to TRBJ2-7; TRBD2 aligns across 14 bases. V was clipped by 2 bases and J by 2 bases; unmatched bases: 5. The CDR3 spans 17 residues. In germline, CDR1 is PRHDT, CDR2 FYEKMQ (reference sequence).

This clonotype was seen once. The CDR3 is CASSLRAGGSGELFF. CDR3 sequence (DNA): TGTGCCAGCAGTTTAAGAGCGGGGGGATCCGGGGAGCTGTTTTTT. V and J are TRBV12-3 or TRBV12-4 and TRBJ2-2; 9 nucleotides line up with TRBD2. CDR3 length: 15 residues. Unmatched junction bases numbered 4, after V lost 2 bases and J lost 6 bases.

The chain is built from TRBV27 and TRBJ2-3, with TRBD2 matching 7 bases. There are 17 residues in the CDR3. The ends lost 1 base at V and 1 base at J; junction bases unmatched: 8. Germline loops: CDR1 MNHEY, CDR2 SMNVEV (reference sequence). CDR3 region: CASSLFGGLAGTDTQYF. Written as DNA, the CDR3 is TGTGCCAGCAGTTTATTCGGGGGTCTAGCGGGCACAGATACGCAGTATTTT.

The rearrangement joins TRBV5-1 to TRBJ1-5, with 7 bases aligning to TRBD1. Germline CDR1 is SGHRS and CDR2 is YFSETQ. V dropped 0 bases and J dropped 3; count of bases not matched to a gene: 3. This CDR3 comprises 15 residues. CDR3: CASSLAGGDNQPQHF. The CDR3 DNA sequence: TGCGCCAGCAGCTTGGCAGGGGGTGACAATCAGCCCCAGCATTTT.

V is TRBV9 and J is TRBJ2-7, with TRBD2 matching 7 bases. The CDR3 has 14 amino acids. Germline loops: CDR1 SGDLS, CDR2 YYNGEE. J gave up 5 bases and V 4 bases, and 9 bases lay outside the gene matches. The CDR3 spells CASSTATSPHEQYF. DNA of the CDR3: TGTGCCAGCAGCACGGCGACTAGCCCCCACGAGCAGTACTTC.

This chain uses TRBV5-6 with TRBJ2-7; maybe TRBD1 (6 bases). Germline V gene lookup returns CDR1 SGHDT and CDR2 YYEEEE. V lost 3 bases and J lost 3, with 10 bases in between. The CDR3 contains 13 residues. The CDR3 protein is CASSYADSYEQYF. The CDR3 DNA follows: TGTGCCAGCAGCTATGCGGACAGCTACGAGCAGTACTTC.